This TCR beta chain was recorded in a study of T cell responses to AZD1222 COVID-19 vaccine (dated by TCRdb to 2020 to 2022). About the full investigation: TCR sequencing was performed for 230 to 250 trial participants, of whom roughly 200 were given two doses of AZD1222 and some 26 were given two doses of MenACWY control vaccine. Trial participants were enrolled by age into 18-55, 56-69 and 70-plus year subgroups, with approximately 150, 30 and 60 TCR-sequenced participants respectively.

The study at large found these results: Conclusions about previously exposed vaccinees are limited, since just 6 or 7 AZD1222 recipients were seropositive for SARS-CoV-2 at baseline. Reportedly, almost half of the unique spike-specific TCRs recognized epitopes lying outside the regions that are mutated in the B.1.351 and B.1.1.7 variants. In the small 56-69-year group, the increase in depth fell short of significance, most likely because of low power. CD4 TCRs associated with the vaccine covered the entire spike protein, and the dominant responses were in regions 160-218 and 743-854. A significant rise in spike-specific TCR breadth and depth was observed after two AZD1222 doses relative to day 0 and relative to MenACWY recipients. Because no day 14 peak-response samples were available, the repertoires could be characterized only after the peak T cell response. Participants were mostly white British and included more females than males, and it was suggested by the authors that clonal diversity may have been underestimated.

Comment on this clone: The antigen it recognizes is unknown. No base qualities exist here, and no much larger clone lies one base off it.

The CDR3 regions of human TCRbeta chains were analyzed by immunosequencing. On the study's bioinformatics: Repertoire TCRs were matched against a reference library of SARS-CoV-2-specific TCRs generated with the MIRA antigen-specificity platform. Breadth was defined as the fraction of unique TCRs that were SARS-CoV-2-associated, and depth was defined as the fraction of total T cells that were SARS-CoV-2-associated. Using the MIRA data, each spike-specific TCR was assigned both to the spike region to which the TCR was reactive and to a CD4 or CD8 class. Log10-transformed breadth and depth values were compared by one-way ANOVA with Sidak's multiple comparisons tests. In TCRdb, the immuneACCESS table is reduced to in-frame sequences with V and J assigned. These tables do not hold every clone; where another copy was compared, an unresolved V gene accounts for under half, and the others remain unexplained. D and trimming were read from the DNA, whereas the V and J calls and clone size are those reported in that table. The sample contains about 140,000 clones, approximately 95% of them found a single time. Approximately 6.8% of the sample comes from the top ten.

This sample's time point label indicates: about 28 days (+/-7) after the second vaccine dose. AZD1222 recipients with second doses at about 4 weeks or about 12 weeks were pooled, because spike-specific TCR depth and breadth did not differ between schedules. The vaccinee samples were drawn from two UK trials, COV001 and COV002, one of which was a single-blind randomized controlled phase 2/3 trial testing AZD1222 (ChAdOx1 nCoV-19) in healthy adults. For TCRbeta chain sequencing, PBMC samples from trial participants were taken at day 0 and at day 28 after the second dose. The specimen was peripheral blood, collected 28 days after the second AZD1222 dose. The origin of this receptor is an adult who received the AZD1222 COVID-19 vaccine.

The CDR3 amino acid sequence is: CASSLVVFGEQFF. DNA sequence: TGTGCCAGTAGTTTGGTGGTGTTCGGTGAGCAGTTCTTC. The chain is assembled from TRBV19 and TRBJ2-1; the D gene assignment is ambiguous. Based on the germline V gene (reference sequence), the CDR1 and CDR2 sequences are LNHDA and SQIVND. The cysteine opens and the phenylalanine closes a CDR3 of 13 amino acids. Only CDR3 DNA is held: 39 bases, read in frame from base 1. V drops 5 bases and J drops 9 bases, leaving 14 bases in between.